This TCR beta chain stems from a study of beta chain features in type 1 diabetes. The germline CDR1 and CDR2 sequences are SGHTA and FQGTGA. The CDR3 covers 15 residues. V was clipped by 2 bases and J by 3 bases; unmatched bases: 2. Only a few counts were recorded for this clone. Of the isolated RNA, all was reverse transcribed, and so the sequenced material was expressed TCRB transcripts. Only in-frame clones appear in the TCRdb table, and some are missing; sequencing was by immunoSEQ multiplex PCR. The sample has over 700,000 clones, 17% seen once; the top ten hold around 0.02%. CD4+ cells of the naive, central memory, regulatory and stem cell-like memory types were sorted via CD45RO/CCR7/CD25/CD127/CD95/CD27.

This TCR was sampled from a woman aged 18-29 years in good health. The rearrangement links TRBV7-3 to TRBJ2-1; 9 nucleotides align to TRBD2. The sequencing input was naive CD4+ T cells from blood. Here the CDR3 reads CASSLWTSDYNEQFF. The CDR3 nucleotides read TGTGCCAGCAGCTTATGGACTAGCGACTACAATGAGCAGTTCTTC. The whole variable domain, filled in from reference TRBV7-3 and TRBJ2-1, reads GAGVSQTPSNKVTEKGKYVELRCDPISGHTALYWYRQSLGQGPEFLIYFQGTGAADDSGLPNDRFFAVRPEGSVSTLKIQRTERGDSAVYLCASSLWTSDYNEQFFGPGTRLTVL.